The 9 T cell receptor beta chains listed next were all sequenced from one sample in a study of shared clonotypes between healthy human individuals. The method was immunoSEQ multiplex PCR; TCRdb's version includes in-frame clones alone and lacks a portion of them. The table shows fewer than 650,000 clones, with over 60% occurring only once. The sample taken for sequencing was PBMCs. The receptors were gathered from a woman in her thirties or forties in good health. Some clones in this sample may be carry-over from other donors' samples.

This sequence joins TRBV6-5 and TRBJ2-7, with D maybe TRBD1 (6 bases). CDR3 length: 12 residues. The V gene lost 10 bases and the J gene lost 6 bases, with 16 bases spanning the gap. Germline V lookup: CDR1 MNHEY, CDR2 SVGAGI. The CDR3 sequence: CATGPRGGEQYF. CDR3 nucleotide sequence: TGTGCCACCGGTCCCAGGGGTGGCGAGCAGTACTTC.

At least ten counts were recorded for this clone. This rearrangement joins TRBV5-4 to TRBJ1-1; D is uncertain. Germline CDR1 is SGHNT and CDR2 is YYREEE (reference sequence). Trimming left V 3 bases short and J 4 bases short, with 10 bases between. This CDR3 has 13 residues. Written as DNA, the CDR3 is TGTGCCAGCAGCTCGGAGTTAGGCACTGAAGCTTTCTTT. Translated: CASSSELGTEAFF. Full variable domain (rest looked up from reference TRBV5-4 and TRBJ1-1): ETGVTQSPTHLIKTRGQQVTLRCSSQSGHNTVSWYQQALGQGPQFIFQYYREEENGRGNFPPRFSGLQFPNYSSELNVNALELDDSALYLCASSSELGTEAFFGQGTRLTVV.

The chain uses TRBV28 and TRBJ2-6; the D gene is possibly TRBD1 (5 bases). V was trimmed by 3 bases and J by 0 bases, leaving 12 bases between them. CDR3 size: 17 residues. The germline CDR1 and CDR2 sequences are MDHEN and SYDVKM. The CDR3 region has the DNA TGTGCCAGCAGTTTTGGTGACAGCAACTCTGGGGCCAACGTCCTGACTTTC. Encoded protein: CASSFGDSNSGANVLTF.

The J gene is TRBJ1-5, the V gene TRBV1; TRBD1, the D gene given by the table, was not confirmed from the DNA. TRBV1 is shown as a pseudogene. The CDR3 covers 15 residues. For the CDR3, the DNA is TGCACCAGCAGCCAGGCCGGGACAGGGTGTCAGCCCCAGCATTTT. Amino acids: CTSSQAGTGCQPQHF.

This clone turned up a few times. J is TRBJ2-1 and V is TRBV14; unclear D gene. In germline, CDR1 is SGHDN, CDR2 FVKESK. Between the trimmed V and J ends, which lost 1 base and 7 bases, there was a span of 5 bases. The CDR3 is 12 amino acids. CDR3 amino acids: CASSQVRNEQFF. CDR3 bases: TGTGCCAGCAGCCAAGTTAGGAATGAGCAGTTCTTC. The variable domain in full, with the rest retrieved from reference TRBV14 and TRBJ2-1, is EAGVTQFPSHSVIEKGQTVTLRCDPISGHDNLYWYRRVMGKEIKFLLHFVKESKQDESGMPNNRFLAERTGGTYSTLKVQPAELEDSGVYFCASSQVRNEQFFGPGTRLTVL.

The rearrangement links TRBV15 to TRBJ2-5; D unclear. The V gene's germline CDR1 is LNHNV and CDR2 YYDKDF (reference sequence). CDR3 length: 11 residues. Trimming cost V 3 bases and J 5 bases, with 4 bases left between them. CDR3 sequence reads: CATSSLETQYF. CDR3 DNA sequence: TGTGCCACCAGCAGCTTGGAGACCCAGTACTTC.

The V gene is TRBV10-2, the J gene TRBJ1-1, with a possible D match to TRBD1 (6 bases). Trimming removed 8 bases from V and 1 base from J, with 17 bases in between. CDR1 and CDR2 (germline): WSHSY, SAAADI. This CDR3 region has 15 residues. In nucleotides, the CDR3 is TGCGCCAGCTCAGAACCCTCGGACAGGAACACTGAAGCTTTCTTT. This encodes CASSEPSDRNTEAFF.

This sequence joins TRBV11-2 and TRBJ2-7; TRBD2 matches 8 bases. CDR3 length: 15 amino acids. The V and J ends lost 5 bases and 4 bases, in that order; junction bases with no gene match: 10. Germline V CDR1 and CDR2: SGHAT, FQNNGV. The CDR3 protein is CASSPLAGGRYEQYF. CDR3 sequence (DNA): TGTGCCAGCAGCCCCTTGGCGGGAGGACGATACGAGCAGTACTTC. Based on the CDR3 plus reference TRBV11-2 and TRBJ2-7, the full variable domain is EAGVAQSPRYKIIEKRQSVAFWCNPISGHATLYWYQQILGQGPKLLIQFQNNGVVDDSQLPKDRFSAERLKGVDSTLKIQPAKLEDSAVYLCASSPLAGGRYEQYFGPGTRLTVT.

This chain joins TRBV28 and TRBJ2-7; possibly TRBD1 for D (5 bases). Germline assignment: CDR1 MDHEN and CDR2 SYDVKM. The V end lost 6 bases, the J end lost 6 bases, and 18 bases lay between the germline ends. CDR3 size: 14 residues. The CDR3 region has the DNA TGTGCCAGCAGCCCCCCTAGGGGTTGGGTCGAGCAGTACTTC. Amino acids: CASSPPRGWVEQYF.